Sequencing of this TCR beta chain was carried out in a study of OX40 agonist ivuxolimab in advanced cancers. The study in broad terms: Ivuxolimab was an agonistic, fully human IgG2 monoclonal antibody directed against OX40 (CD134), a costimulatory receptor. Peripheral TCRbeta sequencing aimed to test whether ivuxolimab altered TCR sequence diversity and caused clonal T-cell expansion. A male proportion of approximately 83% and a mean age of 60 years, ranging from about 23 to 79, were recorded for the dose-escalation cohort. Partial responses were achieved by three dose-escalation patients, of whom one had hepatocellular carcinoma and two had cutaneous melanoma. The monotherapy dose-escalation portion (N ≈ 55 patients) of the phase I ivuxolimab trial is reported in the paper. Intravenous ivuxolimab was administered to patients every 2 weeks at six dose levels: 0.01, 0.1, 0.3, 1.5, 3 and 10 mg/kg. Patients were allowed to have had prior anti-PD-1, anti-PD-L1 or anti-CTLA-4 therapy, and around two fifths of the dose-escalation patients had been treated with checkpoint inhibitors. Among the approximately 50 dose-escalation patients, roughly 20 had hepatocellular carcinoma, around 15 melanoma, 9 renal cell carcinoma and 9 head and neck cancer.

V drops 3 bases and J drops 1 base, leaving 18 bases in between. Looking up the germline V gene yields CDR1 KGHSH and CDR2 LQKENI. Counted from cysteine to phenylalanine, this CDR3 has 17 amino acids. The kept DNA is CDR3 alone, 51 bases in frame from the first base. About this clone itself: What antigen it recognizes has not been identified. One base away there is no much larger clone; base qualities are not given.

Patients with a history of autoimmune disease or receiving systemic immunosuppression were excluded from the trial. In every dose cohort, peripheral blood was drawn for TCR sequencing at baseline, cycle 4 day 1, and cycle 7 day 1. The samples were drawn from a first-in-human, open-label, multicenter phase I dose-escalation trial of ivuxolimab. Adults with locally advanced or metastatic head and neck squamous cell, hepatocellular, melanoma or renal cell carcinoma were enrolled in the trial. Before TCR sequencing, CD4+ and CD8+ T cells were separately sorted from peripheral blood. What the authors observed across the whole study: In the 0.1-3.0 mg/kg groups, partial responders were among the patients with the lowest normalized peripheral clonal expansion, particularly in CD8+ T cells. After ivuxolimab, CD8+ T cells had more expanded clones than CD4+ T cells on average. Which antigens the clonally expanded peripheral T cells were specific for was not determined. At doses of 0.1 to 3.0 mg/kg, clonal expansion of both CD4+ and CD8+ blood T cells was observed from baseline to week 6. Low levels of normalized T-cell clonal expansion were also seen in some patients who did not respond.

For sequencing of the TCRbeta CDR3 region, genomic DNA was extracted from the sorted cells. The immunoSEQ Assay was used for sequencing of TCRbeta CDR3 regions. In its TCRdb copy, this immuneACCESS table keeps in-frame sequences only and misses some clones. Where compared with another copy, unresolved V genes explain less than half of these, and the others have no known cause. This sample comprises 150,000 to 180,000 clones, under 95% of them detected only once. Jointly, the top ten make up 0.31% of the sample. The clonotype comes from an adult with an advanced solid tumor such as melanoma, head and neck, liver or kidney cancer. The V and J genes are TRBV18 and TRBJ1-2, and the D gene may be TRBD1, 5 bases matching. The input for sequencing was CD4+ or CD8+ T cells sorted from blood, taken in a trial of the OX40 agonist ivuxolimab. The nucleotide sequence reads as follows: TGTGCCAGCTCACCGCTCCCGGGGGGTGTTGGTAACTATGGCTACACCTTC. The translation is CASSPLPGGVGNYGYTF.